This TCR beta chain was recovered during a study of blood T cell repertoires in COVID-19. TCRdb's table, derived via immunoSEQ multiplex PCR, lists solely in-frame clones and lacks some. The sample lists about 90,000 clones, 85% occurring once. After removal of 7 bases from V and 3 bases from J, the junction contained 2 bases not matched to a gene. The CDR3 spans 12 residues. Germline CDR1 and CDR2: MDHEN and SYDVKM. V usage is TRBV28 and J usage is TRBJ1-2; the match to TRBD1 covers 7 bases. This clonotype originated in a man aged 45-65 years with acute or convalescent COVID-19. The material sequenced was peripheral blood. The chain's CDR3 is CASTTGDYGYTF. In nucleotides, the CDR3 is TGTGCCAGCACAACAGGGGACTATGGCTACACCTTC.